A selection of T cell receptor beta chains follows, all from one sample in a study of OX40 agonist ivuxolimab in advanced cancers. Measured with immunoSEQ multiplex PCR; TCRdb has only the in-frame clones, and not every one. This sample has roughly 5,000 clones, with around 90% found just once. The sample consisted of CD4+ or CD8+ T cells sorted from blood, taken in a trial of the OX40 agonist ivuxolimab. Receptor source: an adult with an advanced solid tumor such as melanoma, head and neck, liver or kidney cancer. Both conserved end residues are part of each CDR3. A D gene is named only where the DNA matches it firmly. Where a row states a size, it is once, few, many or the class of an expanded clone; other rows omit it.

CDR3nt | CDR3aa | len | j_gene | abundance | d_gene | v_gene
TGCGCCAGCAGCCATGGACAGGGGGCAGGAGAGACCCAGTACTTC | CASSHGQGAGETQYF | 15 | TRBJ2-5 | - | TRBD1 | TRBV4-1
TGTGCCAGCAGCGTCGGCGGGAGGGGATACGAGCAGTACTTC | CASSVGGRGYEQYF | 14 | TRBJ2-7 | - | TRBD2 | TRBV9
TGTGCCAGCAGTTTATCGGTGGGCTATGGCTACACCTTC | CASSLSVGYGYTF | 13 | TRBJ1-2 | - | - | TRBV27
TGTGCCAGCAGCTTGGTCGGGGCTAATGAAAAACTGTTTTTT | CASSLVGANEKLFF | 14 | TRBJ1-4 | - | - | TRBV11-2
TGTGCCAGCAGTGACACCCCACAGGGGATAGATGGCTACACCTTC | CASSDTPQGIDGYTF | 15 | TRBJ1-2 | - | TRBD1 | TRBV6-4
TGCGCCAGCAGCTTGATTGGTAGCACAGATACGCAGTATTTT | CASSLIGSTDTQYF | 14 | TRBJ2-3 | few | - | TRBV5-1
TGTGCCAGTAGTATTTCAGGATATTTGGGCACTGAAGCTTTCTTT | CASSISGYLGTEAFF | 15 | TRBJ1-1 | - | - | TRBV19
TGTGCCACCAGCAGCCCCGGGACAGGGGTCAATGAGCAGTTCTTC | CATSSPGTGVNEQFF | 15 | TRBJ2-1 | few | TRBD1 | TRBV15
TGTGCCAGCAGCTTAAACTCCTACGAGCAGTACTTC | CASSLNSYEQYF | 12 | TRBJ2-7 | - | - | TRBV11-2
TGTGCCAGCGGACAGAGCACAGATACGCAGTATTTT | CASGQSTDTQYF | 12 | TRBJ2-3 | once | - | TRBV19
TGCGCCAGCAGTGACCCGGGGCATGAGCAGTTCTTC | CASSDPGHEQFF | 12 | TRBJ2-1 | - | - | TRBV10-1
TGTGCCAGCAAACGGACAGGGACCTACGAGCAGTACTTC | CASKRTGTYEQYF | 13 | TRBJ2-7 | - | TRBD1 | TRBV28
TGTGCCAGCAGCCCTTACGGGGGCTACGAGCAGTACTTC | CASSPYGGYEQYF | 13 | TRBJ2-7 | - | - | TRBV6-5
TGTGCCACCAGCAGCCCCCGCGGGGGGTCCAAAAACATTCAGTACTTC | CATSSPRGGSKNIQYF | 16 | TRBJ2-4 | - | TRBD2 | TRBV15
TGTGCCAGCAGTTTAATCCAGGTGAAATCGCCCTACGAGCAGTACTTC | CASSLIQVKSPYEQYF | 16 | TRBJ2-7 | - | - | TRBV27
TGTGCCAGCAGAGAAGACCCGGGCCGTTGGAACACTGAAGCTTTCTTT | CASREDPGRWNTEAFF | 16 | TRBJ1-1 | - | - | TRBV2
TGTGCCAGCAGACCCGGGACAGGGTACTCTGAAGCTTTCTTT | CASRPGTGYSEAFF | 14 | TRBJ1-1 | - | TRBD1 | TRBV5-6
TGTGCCAGTAGTATCGGCCCGGCACCAGACTATGGCTACACCTTC | CASSIGPAPDYGYTF | 15 | TRBJ1-2 | - | - | TRBV19
TGTGCCAGCAGTGGGCCCGGGACTTACGCCTACGAGCAGTACTTC | CASSGPGTYAYEQYF | 15 | TRBJ2-7 | - | - | TRBV2
TGTGCCAGCAGCTTATATTCAGGGGCTGCTCAGCCCCAGCATTTT | CASSLYSGAAQPQHF | 15 | TRBJ1-5 | - | - | TRBV11-2
TGCGCCAGCAGCGGGACATATAATGAAAAACTGTTTTTT | CASSGTYNEKLFF | 13 | TRBJ1-4 | - | - | TRBV10-2
TGTGCCAGCAGTTATAACCGGGACTACTACGAGCAGTACTTC | CASSYNRDYYEQYF | 14 | TRBJ2-7 | - | TRBD2 | TRBV27
TGCAGCGTTGAAGATCTAGCCGGGTATGGCTACACCTTC | CSVEDLAGYGYTF | 13 | TRBJ1-2 | - | - | TRBV29-1
TGTGCCAGCAGCCCGGGGGAGGGCCCCTCGGACACTGAAGCTTTCTTT | CASSPGEGPSDTEAFF | 16 | TRBJ1-1 | - | - | TRBV7-8
TGTGCCAGCAGTGAACTGGCGACAGGGGAGCTGTTTTTT | CASSELATGELFF | 13 | TRBJ2-2 | - | - | TRBV6-1
TGCAGCGTTGATATATCTAGCTCCTACAATGAGCAGTTCTTC | CSVDISSSYNEQFF | 14 | TRBJ2-1 | - | - | TRBV29-1
TGTGCCAGCAGTGCCGGGACCTACTTCACCGGGGAGCTGTTTTTT | CASSAGTYFTGELFF | 15 | TRBJ2-2 | few | - | TRBV6-5
TGTGCCAGCAGCACAGGGACAGTCCAAGAGACCCAGTACTTC | CASSTGTVQETQYF | 14 | TRBJ2-5 | - | TRBD1 | TRBV6-5
TGTGCCAGCAGTTCGGGGGGACTTCGTGGAAACACCATATATTTT | CASSSGGLRGNTIYF | 15 | TRBJ1-3 | - | - | TRBV27
TGTGCCAGCAGCCCTAATAGCGGGAGCGAGACCCAGTACTTC | CASSPNSGSETQYF | 14 | TRBJ2-5 | - | TRBD2 | TRBV9
TGCGCCAGCAGCGAGACAGGGCCCTACGAGCAGTACTTC | CASSETGPYEQYF | 13 | TRBJ2-7 | - | TRBD1 | TRBV5-1
TGTGCCAGCAGCGCCCGGGACTCTGGAAACACCATATATTTT | CASSARDSGNTIYF | 14 | TRBJ1-3 | - | - | TRBV9
TGCGCCAGCAGTGAGTCCCTAGCGGGACCCTACAATGAGCAGTTCTTC | CASSESLAGPYNEQFF | 16 | TRBJ2-1 | - | TRBD2 | TRBV10-1
TGTGCCAGCAGCTTAACAGCGGAAGTCTACGAGCAGTACTTC | CASSLTAEVYEQYF | 14 | TRBJ2-7 | - | - | TRBV11-2
TGTGCCAGCAGCCGAGGGGGACAGACCCAGTACTTC | CASSRGGQTQYF | 12 | TRBJ2-5 | - | - | TRBV14
TGCGCCAGCAGTCAAACGGCGGGCGAGCAATACTTC | CASSQTAGEQYF | 12 | TRBJ2-7 | - | - | TRBV23-1
TGTGCCAGTAGTATGGGACAAGACAATGAGCAGTTCTTC | CASSMGQDNEQFF | 13 | TRBJ2-1 | - | - | TRBV19
TGTGCCAGCAGCTGGTTGGCGGGGGATGGGGGGCAGTTCTTC | CASSWLAGDGGQFF | 14 | TRBJ2-1 | - | TRBD2 | TRBV27
TGTGCCAGCTCACCACCGGCGGGAGTGAACAATGAGCAGTTCTTC | CASSPPAGVNNEQFF | 15 | TRBJ2-1 | - | TRBD2 | TRBV18
TGTGCCAGCGGTGGGGGTCAAGAGACCCAGTACTTC | CASGGGQETQYF | 12 | TRBJ2-5 | - | - | TRBV6-5
TGCGCCAGCAGCCTAGCGGGAGGAAGCACAGATACGCAGTATTTT | CASSLAGGSTDTQYF | 15 | TRBJ2-3 | once | TRBD2 | TRBV5-1
TGTGCCAGCAGCGCCATCGCAGGGGTGGGCACTGAAGCTTTCTTT | CASSAIAGVGTEAFF | 15 | TRBJ1-1 | - | - | TRBV9
TGTGCCAGCAGTGACCCCGAAAAACTGTTTTTT | CASSDPEKLFF | 11 | TRBJ1-4 | - | - | TRBV2
TGTGCCAGCAGTTTTAGCGGCAGGGGTGGAGAGACCCAGTACTTC | CASSFSGRGGETQYF | 15 | TRBJ2-5 | - | - | TRBV27
TGTGCCAGCAGCTACCCCATAGCGGGAGGGCCGCGTCGCACAGATACGCAGTATTTT | CASSYPIAGGPRRTDTQYF | 19 | TRBJ2-3 | - | TRBD2 | TRBV13
TGCGCCAGCAGACAGGGGAACACTGAAGCTTTCTTT | CASRQGNTEAFF | 12 | TRBJ1-1 | - | - | TRBV5-1
TGTGCCAGCAGCTTAGCCGGGAACACAGATACGCAGTATTTT | CASSLAGNTDTQYF | 14 | TRBJ2-3 | - | - | TRBV7-6
TGCGCCAGCAGCCAAGATATGCAAAACACCGGGGAGCTGTTTTTT | CASSQDMQNTGELFF | 15 | TRBJ2-2 | once | - | TRBV4-1
TGTGCCAGTAGCATCAGGGACACAAGCTCCTACGAGCAGTACTTC | CASSIRDTSSYEQYF | 15 | TRBJ2-7 | - | - | TRBV19
TGCAGCGTGATAACTAGCGGATTTAACACCGGGGAGCTGTTTTTT | CSVITSGFNTGELFF | 15 | TRBJ2-2 | - | TRBD2 | TRBV29-1
TGTGCCAGCAGTCTGATCTTCTCCTACAATGAGCAGTTCTTC | CASSLIFSYNEQFF | 14 | TRBJ2-1 | - | - | TRBV27
TGTGCCAGCAGCTTAGTGTATGGGGGCCCCACCGTGCCCGGAAACACCATATATTTT | CASSLVYGGPTVPGNTIYF | 19 | TRBJ1-3 | - | - | TRBV11-2
TGTGCCAGCACCATGACAGGGCTGAACACTGAAGCTTTCTTT | CASTMTGLNTEAFF | 14 | TRBJ1-1 | - | TRBD1 | TRBV5-4
TGTGCCAGCAGAGAGACTAGCGGAAACACAGATACGCAGTATTTT | CASRETSGNTDTQYF | 15 | TRBJ2-3 | medium-sized | TRBD2 | TRBV2
TGTGCCAGCAAATCCCTAGTGGCAGCAACTAATGAAAAACTGTTTTTT | CASKSLVAATNEKLFF | 16 | TRBJ1-4 | once | - | TRBV2